This T cell receptor (beta chain) was sequenced during a study of T cells in women clearing cervical HPV infection. The data were produced by immunoSEQ multiplex PCR, yet TCRdb's version contains in-frame clones alone and is incomplete. The sample table sets out 45,000 to 55,000 clones. All participants had a single incident cervical HPV16 infection, and prevalent HPV16 infections were excluded. The CDR3 totals 17 residues. The V gene lost 0 bases and the J gene lost 3 bases, with 21 bases spanning the gap. Germline V gene data show CDR1 as SQVTM and CDR2 as ANQGSEA. Regarding this clone: The sequenced fragment ends 3 residues before the CDR3 boundary, so the rest is inferred from the germline J gene.

This TCR came from a woman aged 18 to 75 with a cervical HPV16 infection that either progressed to CIN3+ or cleared (not recorded which). Material: blood buffy coat. The V and J genes are TRBV29-1 and TRBJ2-7, with D tentatively TRBD2 (5 bases). The CDR3 protein is CSVEDSRGEGGLYEQYF. Incomplete CDR3 DNA: TGCAGCGTTGAAGATAGTCGGGGAGAAGGCGGACTCTACGAG.